This T cell receptor (beta chain) was retrieved from a study of identical twins. In its sample, this clonotype was seen many times. Its matching antigen is unknown. Germline V CDR1 and CDR2: MNHNS, SASEGT. This CDR3 is 14 amino acids long. V lost 6 bases and J lost 6, with 15 bases in between. TCRdb reprocessed the 5' RACE reads with MiXCR, giving one entry per CDR3 protein. This sample carries over 600,000 distinct CDR3 sequences, 21% of them seen once, and the ten largest clones take around 4.5%. Notes on the study in general: Possibly, invariant MAIT and iNKT cells partly confounded zero-insertion analyses.

Separately, the same data were catalogued under a study of T cells expressing NK-cell markers. As reported in that work: There remained a lack of clarity about HCMV specificity of expanded NKG2C+ T cell clones.

The sequencing input was PBMCs. The V call is TRBV6-1, the J call TRBJ2-1, with D perhaps being TRBD1 or TRBD2 (5 bases each). This TCR derives from a woman between 18 and 29 years old in good health. The CDR3 reads CASRSLGTGNEQFF. The CDR3 DNA reads TGTGCCAGCAGATCCCTAGGGACCGGCAATGAGCAGTTCTTC.